The sequence of this T cell receptor (beta chain) was determined in a study of human T cells and chemical hapten exposure. TCRdb reprocessed the RACE reads with MiXCR, giving one entry per CDR3 protein. This table has 80,000 to 95,000 distinct CDR3 sequences, approximately 11% appearing once. In this sample, this clonotype turned up many times. The time point here: patch test 2, 6 weeks after DPC sensitization. Treatment denoted: therapeutic diphenylcyclopropenone sensitization with weekly scalp DPC. Germline V gene data show CDR1 as SGHDT and CDR2 as YYEEEE. The V end lost 4 bases, the J end lost 0 bases, and 17 bases lay between the germline ends. This CDR3 is built from 18 residues.

This sequence was found in a man between 40 and 49 years old with alopecia areata. Some clones in this sample may be carry-over from other donors' samples. The input for sequencing was whole blood, taken in connection with sensitization to the hapten diphenylcyclopropenone (DPC). This sequence joins TRBV5-6 and TRBJ1-6; D may be TRBD1 (5 bases). The CDR3 DNA reads as TGTGCCAGCAGCGCTCCCTTGGGGCAGAGCTCCTATAATTCACCCCTCCACTTT. Its translation: CASSAPLGQSSYNSPLHF.